One and the same sample provided the 27 T cell receptor beta chains below, sequenced in a study of T-cell memory formation after mild COVID-19. Using its own MiXCR run on the 5' RACE reads, TCRdb lists one record per CDR3 protein. The data contain about 200,000 distinct CDR3 sequences, approximately 10% of them singletons. Material: PBMCs or a T cell subset sorted from them (not recorded which). Receptors originate from a man younger than 30 who had mild COVID-19 (a few samples of this study predate the infection). Cell type and time point are not known.

This chain joins TRBV4-3 and TRBJ2-7; a weak D match, TRBD2 (6 bases). Germline-derived CDR1 and CDR2 are LGHNA and YSLEER. The CDR3 is 17 amino acids. Trimming took off 4 bases at V and 0 bases at J, with 19 bases between the two ends. CDR3 bases: TGCGCCAGCAGCCCCTCGGTGGGGGGTGGGAGCTCCTACGAGCAGTACTTC. Translation gives CASSPSVGGGSSYEQYF.

The chain links TRBV6-1 to TRBJ1-2; D is uncertain. The CDR3 is 13 amino acids. CDR1 and CDR2 from the germline V gene are MNHNS and SASEGT. The V and J ends lost 6 bases and 4 bases respectively, with 12 bases between them. CDR3: CASRVDTIYGYTF. CDR3 DNA sequence: TGTGCCAGCAGGGTAGACACCATCTATGGCTACACCTTC.

About this clonotype: Sequence at one end of the junction differs from germline and may be a read error. The CDR3 coding sequence is TGCAGTGCTCGAGACAGGCATGCCTACAATGAGCAGTTCTTC. It encodes CSARDRHAYNEQFF. The chain couples TRBV20-1 to TRBJ2-1, with D maybe TRBD1 (6 bases). This CDR3 region has 14 residues. Germline V CDR1 and CDR2: DFQATT, SNEGSKA (reference sequence).

This clonotype was seen a handful of times. The CDR3 reads CASSEKGPYEQYF. CDR3 DNA sequence: TGTGCCAGCAGTGAAAAGGGACCTTACGAGCAGTACTTC. The chain uses TRBV2 and TRBJ2-7, with D perhaps given as TRBD1 or TRBD2 (5 bases each). The germline gives CDR1 SNHLY, CDR2 FYNNEI. V lost 2 bases and J 4 bases, leaving 9 bases between the germline ends. There are 13 residues in the CDR3.

This clonotype was observed a handful of times. This sequence joins TRBV20-1 and TRBJ2-1, with 11 bases identical to TRBD1. Germline lookup yields CDR1 DFQATT and CDR2 SNEGSKA (reference sequence). J gave up 9 bases and V 6 bases, and 4 bases lay outside the gene matches. The CDR3 is 12 residues long. The CDR3 DNA is TGCAGTGCCCCGGACAGGGGGCTTGAGCAGTTCTTC. This translates into CSAPDRGLEQFF.

The V gene is TRBV3-1, the J gene TRBJ1-1, with no clear D. The CDR3 is 14 residues long. CDR1 LGHDT and CDR2 YNNKEL come from the germline V gene (reference sequence). V was trimmed by 4 bases and J by 7 bases, leaving 16 bases between them. CDR3 nucleotide sequence: TGTGCCAGCAGCCGACAACCGGGAAGGAGTGAAGCTTTCTTT. Protein product: CASSRQPGRSEAFF.

Comments on this clonotype: This may arise from a read error, as a much more abundant clone is one base away. In DNA, the CDR3 is TGTGCCAGCAGCTTAGATGCGAACACTGAAGCTTTCTTT. This sequence encodes CASSLDANTEAFF. V is TRBV13 and J is TRBJ1-1; no clear D. V lost 1 base to trimming and J lost 1 base, with 4 bases between them. The CDR3 extends over 13 amino acids. Germline CDR1 is PRHDT and CDR2 is FYEKMQ (reference sequence).

This clonotype was picked up a small number of times. J is TRBJ1-1 and V is TRBV6-5; D is uncertain. The V end lost 7 bases, the J end lost 4 bases, and 19 bases lay between the germline ends. The CDR3 spans 15 residues. CDR1 and CDR2 (germline): MNHEY, SVGAGI. CDR3 loop: CASIFRGPAGTEAFF. CDR3 DNA: TGTGCCAGCATTTTTCGAGGGCCCGCCGGCACTGAAGCTTTCTTT.

This clonotype was recorded at least ten times. The CDR3 DNA reads as TGTGCCAGCAGCTTGGTGTTGGCAGGGGATTATATGGGCGAGCAGTACTTC. As protein: CASSLVLAGDYMGEQYF. V usage is TRBV5-6 and J usage is TRBJ2-7; possible D gene TRBD1, 6 bases. Germline V gene sequence: CDR1 SGHDT, CDR2 YYEEEE. V was pared by 0 bases and J by 6 bases, with 22 bases between. This CDR3 comprises 17 residues. The variable domain in full, completed from reference TRBV5-6 and TRBJ2-7, reads DAGVTQSPTHLIKTRGQQVTLRCSPKSGHDTVSWYQQALGQGPQFIFQYYEEEERQRGNFPDRFSGHQFPNYSSELNVNALLLGDSALYLCASSLVLAGDYMGEQYFGPGTRLTVT.

This clonotype appeared a few times. V gene TRBV7-3 combines with J gene TRBJ1-4, with D unresolved. Looked up from germline, CDR1 is SGHTA and CDR2 is FQGTGA. Trimming removed 4 bases from V and 4 bases from J, with 16 bases in between. The CDR3 has 16 amino acids. DNA of the CDR3: TGTGCCAGCAGCTCCTCTAGACGGAGTTGTAATGAAAAACTGTTTTTT. As protein: CASSSSRRSCNEKLFF.

This clonotype was detected only a few times. V is TRBV14 and J is TRBJ1-5, with D possibly being TRBD1 (5 bases). V was shortened by 4 bases and J by 2 bases, with 12 bases between the two germline ends. Germline-derived CDR1 and CDR2 are SGHDN and FVKESK. The CDR3 length is 15 residues. CDR3 sequence: CASSRRGRGNQPQHF. The CDR3 DNA reads as TGTGCCAGCAGCCGTAGGGGTCGTGGCAATCAGCCCCAGCATTTT.

The gene calls are TRBV6-5 and TRBJ2-2, with 7 bases identical to TRBD1. Germline CDR1 MNHEY, CDR2 SVGAGI. The CDR3 is made up of 14 amino acids. V was clipped by 4 bases and J by 1 base; unmatched bases: 0. The CDR3 DNA reads as TGTGCCAGCAGTTGGACAGGGAACACCGGGGAGCTGTTTTTT. This gives the protein CASSWTGNTGELFF.

This clonotype was seen only a few times. The rearrangement joins TRBV20-1 to TRBJ2-3; D uncertain. CDR3 size: 15 residues. The germline V gene encodes CDR1 DFQATT and CDR2 SNEGSKA (reference sequence). V lost 6 bases and J 0 bases, leaving 16 bases between the germline ends. CDR3 DNA sequence: TGCAGTGCACACCAACGGAGAATAAGCACAGATACGCAGTATTTT. It yields the protein CSAHQRRISTDTQYF.

The chain combines TRBV5-1 with TRBJ2-5; D tentatively fits TRBD1 or TRBD2 (5 bases each). This CDR3 spans 13 amino acids. V shed 0 bases and J shed 5 bases, with 8 bases lying between them. Germline V lookup: CDR1 SGHRS, CDR2 YFSETQ. CDR3 nucleotides: TGCGCCAGCAGCTTGGCGGGGACCGAGACCCAGTACTTC. Protein: CASSLAGTETQYF.

The table lists this clonotype with a few counts. This chain connects TRBV5-5 to TRBJ1-5; no reliable D call. V was cut by 4 bases and J by 2 bases, with 13 bases left in between. The germline gives CDR1 SGHKS, CDR2 YYEKEE (reference sequence). This CDR3 spans 15 amino acids. Here the CDR3 DNA reads TGTGCCAGCAGCCCGTACGTCGCGCGCAATCAGCCCCAGCATTTT. It translates to CASSPYVARNQPQHF.

This clonotype appeared a few times. The rearrangement uses TRBV12-3 or TRBV12-4 and TRBJ2-1; 9 bases are a match to TRBD1. V lost 2 bases to trimming and J lost 2 bases; unmatched junction nucleotides: 1. The CDR3 sequence is 15 residues long. The CDR3 is CASSLRDRAYNEQFF. The CDR3, as DNA: TGTGCCAGCAGTTTAAGGGACAGGGCCTACAATGAGCAGTTCTTC.

Only a few counts were recorded for this clonotype. The J gene is TRBJ1-1, the V gene TRBV6-1, with D tentatively TRBD1 (5 bases). The V gene's germline CDR1 is MNHNS and CDR2 SASEGT. Trimming shortened V by 8 bases and J by 3 bases, and 13 bases separated the two germline ends. This CDR3 is built from 13 residues. This chain's CDR3 is CASVTGADTEAFF. The CDR3 DNA reads TGTGCCAGCGTTACAGGAGCGGACACTGAAGCTTTCTTT.

This clonotype was counted between two and nine times. CDR3 DNA: TGCGCCAGCAGCTTTCAAGGGGGGGATTCAGACATTCAGTACTTC. It translates to CASSFQGGDSDIQYF. The chain carries TRBV5-1 and TRBJ2-4; a weak D match, TRBD2 (7 bases). V shed 2 bases and J shed 8 bases, with 17 bases lying between them. This CDR3 contains 15 residues. Germline V CDR1 and CDR2: SGHRS, YFSETQ.

CDR3 loop: CSARVTGFNYGYTF. CDR3 sequence (DNA): TGCAGTGCTAGGGTAACTGGGTTTAACTATGGCTACACCTTC. The rearrangement links TRBV20-1 to TRBJ1-2, with D unresolved. The CDR3 spans 14 residues. Per germline, CDR1 DFQATT and CDR2 SNEGSKA (reference sequence). Trimming left V 3 bases short and J 1 base short, with 12 bases between.

This clonotype has more than one count but fewer than ten. The chain links TRBV5-1 to TRBJ2-7, with a possible D match to TRBD1 (5 bases). Trimming took off 4 bases at V and 5 bases at J, with 22 bases between the two ends. Germline V gene sequence: CDR1 SGHRS, CDR2 YFSETQ. This CDR3 is 16 amino acids long. DNA for the CDR3: TGCGCCAGCAGCCCTACCGGGTTTCAGGGTCCGGACGAGCAGTACTTC. Protein product: CASSPTGFQGPDEQYF.

This clonotype was recorded at least ten times. V and J are TRBV20-1 and TRBJ2-7, with TRBD1 identical over 9 bases. CDR1 is DFQATT and CDR2 is SNEGSKA in the germline V gene (reference sequence). CDR3 length: 15 amino acids. V trimming: 6 bases; J trimming: 2 bases; junction bases outside the gene matches: 11. CDR3 DNA sequence: TGCAGTGCCCAACTTCCGGGACAGGGAACCTACGAGCAGTACTTC. As protein: CSAQLPGQGTYEQYF.

V and J are TRBV28 and TRBJ1-6; TRBD1 is a possible D gene (5 bases). Looked up from germline, CDR1 is MDHEN and CDR2 is SYDVKM. This CDR3 has 15 residues. V lost 3 bases, J lost 6 bases, and 12 bases lay in between. CDR3 loop: CASSFPGLTNSPLHF. CDR3 bases: TGTGCCAGCAGTTTTCCGGGACTTACTAATTCACCCCTCCACTTT.

The table lists this clonotype with many counts. J is TRBJ1-6 and V is TRBV12-3 or TRBV12-4; 7 bases are shared with TRBD1. CDR3 length: 13 residues. V dropped 6 bases and J dropped 10; count of bases not matched to a gene: 6. The CDR3 nucleotides are TGTGCCAGCAGCGACAGGGCGAACTCACCCCTCCACTTT. It is translated as CASSDRANSPLHF.

This clonotype has only a few counts. V usage is TRBV19 and J usage is TRBJ2-2; no clear D. Trimming removed 4 bases from V and 3 bases from J, with 12 bases in between. This CDR3 is built from 15 residues. Germline V gives CDR1 LNHDA, CDR2 SQIVND (reference sequence). The chain's CDR3 is CASSTLYTDTGELFF. The DNA for the CDR3 is TGTGCCAGTAGTACCCTCTACACGGACACCGGGGAGCTGTTTTTT.

This clonotype was observed a few times. The chain carries TRBV29-1 and TRBJ1-4; possibly TRBD1 for D (5 bases). Trimming pared 6 bases from V and 4 bases from J, leaving 9 bases between. Germline V gene sequence: CDR1 SQVTM, CDR2 ANQGSEA. CDR3 length: 12 amino acids. CDR3 amino acids: CSVAGHNEKLFF. The CDR3 nucleotides read TGCAGCGTGGCAGGGCATAATGAAAAACTGTTTTTT. Based on the CDR3 plus reference TRBV29-1 and TRBJ1-4, the full variable domain is SAVISQKPSRDICQRGTSLTIQCQVDSQVTMMFWYRQQPGQSLTLIATANQGSEATYESGFVIDKFPISRPNLTFSTLTVSNMSPEDSSIYLCSVAGHNEKLFFGSGTQLSVL.

This clonotype was seen a handful of times. V usage is TRBV12-3 or TRBV12-4 and J usage is TRBJ1-4; no firm D call. The V end lost 0 bases, the J end lost 7 bases, and 3 bases lay between the germline ends. The CDR3 totals 12 residues. CDR3 sequence: CASSLAFEKLFF. The CDR3, as DNA: TGTGCCAGCAGTTTAGCCTTTGAAAAACTGTTTTTT.

This clonotype occurred a few times. This rearrangement joins TRBV29-1 to TRBJ1-5; a weak D match, TRBD1 (6 bases). V lost 6 bases and J lost 3, with 9 bases in between. CDR1 and CDR2 from the germline V gene are SQVTM and ANQGSEA. CDR3 length: 12 amino acids. CDR3 amino acids: CSVRDTNQPQHF. The CDR3 bases are TGCAGCGTCAGGGACACCAATCAGCCCCAGCATTTT.